This TCR beta chain came from a study of blood T cell repertoires in COVID-19. Germline loops: CDR1 MNHEY, CDR2 SVGAGI. This CDR3 contains 15 residues. The germline V and J ends were trimmed by 4 bases and 8 bases, with 20 bases remaining between them. This clone was counted a few times. The protocol was immunoSEQ multiplex PCR, while the TCRdb copy is restricted to in-frame clones and leaves out a portion. The sample lists about 96,000 clones, roughly 89% occurring once. This TCR was recovered from a human donor with COVID-19, enrolled during active disease. The donor label of this sample is uncertain. The rearrangement links TRBV6-5 to TRBJ1-2; D is possibly TRBD1 (6 bases). Sequencing was carried out using peripheral blood. The CDR3 is CASSFLTGQLRGYTF. CDR3 bases: TGTGCCAGCAGTTTCCTAACTGGACAGTTGAGGGGCTACACCTTC.